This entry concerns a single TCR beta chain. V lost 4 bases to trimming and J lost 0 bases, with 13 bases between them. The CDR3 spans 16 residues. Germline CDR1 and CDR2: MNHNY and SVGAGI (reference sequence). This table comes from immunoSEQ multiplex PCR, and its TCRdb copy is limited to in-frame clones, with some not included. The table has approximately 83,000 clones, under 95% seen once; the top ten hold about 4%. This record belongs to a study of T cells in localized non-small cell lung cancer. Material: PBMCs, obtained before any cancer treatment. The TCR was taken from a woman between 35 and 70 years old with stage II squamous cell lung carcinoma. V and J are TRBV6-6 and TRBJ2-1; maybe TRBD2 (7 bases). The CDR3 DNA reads TGTGCCAGCAGTTCTCGGGGGGCTCCCTCCTACAATGAGCAGTTCTTC. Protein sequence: CASSSRGAPSYNEQFF.